One sample yielded the 30 T cell receptor beta chains listed below, sequenced in a study of T-cell reconstitution after alpha-beta-depleted transplantation in children. Unique molecular identifiers were used to barcode this TCRbeta library. TCRdb re-analysed the PCR reads in MiXCR, keeping a single row per CDR3 protein. The table lists 500,000 to 600,000 distinct CDR3 sequences, approximately 32% of them singletons. The source material was PBMCs from the stem cell graft donor, sampled from the stem cell graft. These receptor sequences come from a human donor who donated a stem cell graft to a child with aplastic anemia.

The J gene is TRBJ2-4, the V gene TRBV5-6; D is ambiguous. The V end was cut by 0 bases, the J end by 4 bases, with 5 bases between. Germline CDR1 and CDR2: SGHDT and YYEEEE. The CDR3 sequence is 13 residues long. The CDR3 DNA follows: TGTGCCAGCAGCTTGGACAGAAAAAACATTCAGTACTTC. This codes for CASSLDRKNIQYF.

This chain links TRBV6-5 with TRBJ2-2; 14 nucleotides align to TRBD2. Germline values: CDR1 MNHEY, CDR2 SVGAGI. V shed 6 bases, J shed 5 bases, and the junction held 11 bases outside the gene matches. This CDR3 contains 18 residues. CDR3 nucleotides: TGTGCCAGCAGACTCGTGACTAGCGGGGGGGGTTGGACCGGGGAGCTGTTTTTT. This codes for CASRLVTSGGGWTGELFF.

The V gene is TRBV24-1, the J gene TRBJ2-3, with D perhaps TRBD2 (6 bases). The CDR3 totals 14 residues. V lost 10 bases, J lost 1 base, and 14 bases lay in between. The V gene's germline CDR1 is KGHDR and CDR2 SFDVKD. The CDR3 here is CATGTGEGTDTQYF. The CDR3, as DNA: TGTGCCACGGGGACGGGAGAGGGCACAGATACGCAGTATTTT.

This clonotype appeared a single time. The chain has TRBV6-2 or TRBV6-3 and TRBJ2-1; D unresolved. This CDR3 is 13 amino acids long. The germline V gene has CDR1 MNHEY and CDR2 SVGEGT. Trimming cost V 7 bases and J 5 bases, with 12 bases left between them. The CDR3 bases are TGTGCCAGCACCAAGGAGAGCCACAATGAGCAGTTCTTC. This encodes CASTKESHNEQFF.

This clonotype was detected only once. The chain combines TRBV27 with TRBJ2-3, with D perhaps matching TRBD2 (5 bases). CDR1 is MNHEY, CDR2 SMNVEV, per germline (reference sequence). The germline V and J ends were trimmed by 1 base and 4 bases, with 12 bases remaining between them. The CDR3 length is 15 residues. CDR3 amino acids: CASSLWSTSADTQYF. CDR3 sequence (DNA): TGTGCCAGCAGTTTATGGTCCACTAGTGCAGATACGCAGTATTTT.

The gene calls are TRBV5-1 and TRBJ2-3; 11 bases match TRBD2. V lost 0 bases, J lost 0 bases, and 6 bases stayed unmatched. The CDR3 consists of 18 residues. Germline V CDR1 and CDR2: SGHRS, YFSETQ. Here the CDR3 DNA reads TGCGCCAGCAGCTTGGATCGACTAGCGGGATCTAGCACAGATACGCAGTATTTT. Translated, it gives CASSLDRLAGSSTDTQYF.

This rearrangement joins TRBV15 to TRBJ1-5; possibly TRBD1 for D (5 bases). Deletions cut 5 bases from V and 7 bases from J, with 12 bases between. Germline-derived CDR1 and CDR2 are LNHNV and YYDKDF (reference sequence). The CDR3 consists of 13 residues. CDR3 amino acids: CATSPAGGQPQHF. DNA for the CDR3: TGTGCCACCAGCCCCGCGGGGGGACAGCCCCAGCATTTT.

The chain recombines TRBV7-2 with TRBJ2-2, with D perhaps TRBD1 (5 bases). The CDR3 covers 15 residues. The V end was cut by 1 base, the J end by 5 bases, with 11 bases between. CDR1 is SGHTA and CDR2 is FQGNSA in the germline V gene. CDR3 sequence reads: CASSLGQWDTGELFF. CDR3 coding DNA: TGTGCCAGCAGCTTAGGACAGTGGGATACCGGGGAGCTGTTTTTT.

This clonotype came up many times. The chain employs TRBV7-2 and TRBJ2-3; D is perhaps TRBD2 (5 bases). Per germline, CDR1 SGHTA and CDR2 FQGNSA. Trimming removed 2 bases from V and 3 bases from J, with 12 bases in between. The length of the CDR3 is 15 residues. The CDR3 nucleotides are TGTGCCAGCAGCTTATTAGTTGTAGCGACAGATACGCAGTATTTT. Encoded protein: CASSLLVVATDTQYF.

The CDR3 sequence is CSAHLAGGPRQFF. CDR3 in DNA: TGCAGTGCGCATCTAGCGGGAGGGCCGAGACAGTTCTTC. The rearrangement uses TRBV20-1 and TRBJ2-1; 12 bases match TRBD2. The junction had 10 bases not matched to a gene; V was cut back by 6 bases and J by 13 bases. The CDR3 spans 13 residues. Germline CDR1 DFQATT, CDR2 SNEGSKA (reference sequence).

The chain uses TRBV9 and TRBJ1-6; 7 bases fit TRBD1. The germline CDR1 and CDR2 sequences are SGDLS and YYNGEE. The V segment lost 8 bases and the J segment 7 bases; nucleotides outside the gene matches: 9. This CDR3 contains 14 residues. The CDR3 spells CASRGTGENSPLHF. CDR3 DNA: TGTGCCAGTAGAGGAACAGGGGAAAATTCACCCCTCCACTTT.

The table lists this clonotype with a few counts. The gene calls are TRBV11-2 and TRBJ2-3, with 11 bases lining up with TRBD2. The CDR3 spans 18 residues. CDR1 is SGHAT and CDR2 is FQNNGV in the germline V gene. Trimming at V came to 2 bases and at J to 4 bases, leaving 11 bases not matched to a gene. For the CDR3, the DNA is TGTGCCAGCAGCTTATACCTAGCGGGAGGCCCGAGGGCAGATACGCAGTATTTT. Its protein is CASSLYLAGGPRADTQYF. The complete variable domain, with remaining parts taken from reference TRBV11-2 and TRBJ2-3, reads EAGVAQSPRYKIIEKRQSVAFWCNPISGHATLYWYQQILGQGPKLLIQFQNNGVVDDSQLPKDRFSAERLKGVDSTLKIQPAKLEDSAVYLCASSLYLAGGPRADTQYFGPGTRLTVL.

This clonotype was detected a few times. The gene calls are TRBV20-1 and TRBJ2-3; D ambiguous. V was clipped by 3 bases and J by 2 bases, with 9 bases between them. The CDR3 covers 13 residues. Germline CDR1 is DFQATT and CDR2 is SNEGSKA (reference sequence). CDR3 sequence (DNA): TGCAGTGCTAGGCCGACTTACACAGATACGCAGTATTTT. Its translation is CSARPTYTDTQYF.

V is TRBV11-2 and J is TRBJ2-1; 9 nucleotides line up with TRBD2. In germline, CDR1 is SGHAT, CDR2 FQNNGV. V lost 4 bases to trimming and J lost 2 bases; unmatched junction nucleotides: 6. The length of the CDR3 is 16 residues. In DNA form, the CDR3 reads TGTGCCAGCAGCTCTTCTAGCGGGATGCCCTACAATGAGCAGTTCTTC. Translation: CASSSSSGMPYNEQFF. Combining the CDR3 with reference TRBV11-2 and TRBJ2-1 gives the whole variable domain EAGVAQSPRYKIIEKRQSVAFWCNPISGHATLYWYQQILGQGPKLLIQFQNNGVVDDSQLPKDRFSAERLKGVDSTLKIQPAKLEDSAVYLCASSSSSGMPYNEQFFGPGTRLTVL.

A few counts support this clonotype. The chain combines TRBV12-3 or TRBV12-4 with TRBJ1-2; D remains ambiguous. The CDR3 loop spans 13 amino acids. Trimming took 5 bases from V and 4 from J, leaving 11 bases between them. CDR3 protein: CASSLRYRYGYTF. In DNA, the CDR3 is TGTGCCAGCAGTCTCAGATACCGCTATGGCTACACCTTC.

This clonotype was seen a few times. The gene calls are TRBV5-1 and TRBJ1-5; a possible D gene is TRBD1 (5 bases). The germline V gene has CDR1 SGHRS and CDR2 YFSETQ. The V end lost 3 bases, the J end lost 3 bases, and 7 bases lay between the germline ends. The CDR3 contains 13 residues. The chain's CDR3 is CASSWGLNQPQHF. The CDR3 nucleotides are TGCGCCAGCAGCTGGGGACTCAATCAGCCCCAGCATTTT.

This clonotype turned up a few times. The J gene is TRBJ1-2, the V gene TRBV7-2; no firm D call. CDR1 is SGHTA, CDR2 FQGNSA, per germline. The CDR3 runs 13 residues. With 1 base removed from V and 8 bases from J, the gap between germline ends came to 11 bases. CDR3 DNA sequence: TGTGCCAGCAGCTTAGTGTTGGCAGACGGCTACACCTTC. Translation: CASSLVLADGYTF.

This clonotype turned up a few times. DNA for the CDR3: TGTGCCAGCAGCTTAGAAAGACCACACTCAGAGTTCTTC. Translated: CASSLERPHSEFF. The rearrangement links TRBV7-2 to TRBJ2-1, with unresolved D. This CDR3 is 13 amino acids long. CDR1 is SGHTA, CDR2 FQGNSA, per germline. The V end was cut by 1 base, the J end by 14 bases, with 15 bases between.

This clonotype was observed a handful of times. The chain uses TRBV5-1 and TRBJ2-1; 12 nucleotides line up with TRBD2. Per germline, CDR1 SGHRS and CDR2 YFSETQ. Trimming took 4 bases from V and 4 from J; bases not matched to a gene: 9. The CDR3 length is 17 residues. The CDR3 coding sequence is TGCGCCAGCAGCCCAAAGGCGGGACTAGCGGGTTACAATGAGCAGTTCTTC. This encodes CASSPKAGLAGYNEQFF.

This clonotype was seen only a few times. The chain employs TRBV6-5 and TRBJ1-2; TRBD1 matches at 11 bases. Trimming removed 2 bases from V and 4 bases from J; junction bases left unmatched: 6. This CDR3 is built from 16 residues. CDR1 MNHEY and CDR2 SVGAGI come from the germline V gene. The CDR3 is CASSYQDRGRGYGYTF. The CDR3 DNA sequence: TGTGCCAGCAGTTACCAGGACAGGGGGCGAGGCTATGGCTACACCTTC.

This chain connects TRBV20-1 to TRBJ2-5; D may be TRBD2 (6 bases). CDR3 length equals 13 residues. Germline V gene lookup returns CDR1 DFQATT and CDR2 SNEGSKA (reference sequence). V was clipped by 0 bases and J by 5 bases, with 10 bases between them. The CDR3 bases are TGCAGTGCTAGAGACTACGGAGGGGAGACCCAGTACTTC. Its protein is CSARDYGGETQYF.

J is TRBJ2-3 and V is TRBV11-2, with a possible D match to TRBD2 (5 bases). From germline, CDR1 is SGHAT and CDR2 FQNNGV. V lost 1 base to trimming and J lost 4 bases, with 12 bases between them. The CDR3 totals 15 residues. Here the CDR3 DNA reads TGTGCCAGCAGCTTAGGGTTGCGGGCCGCAGATACGCAGTATTTT. Protein sequence: CASSLGLRAADTQYF.

This clonotype was seen at least ten times. This chain uses TRBV12-3 or TRBV12-4 with TRBJ2-3, with D possibly TRBD2 on 5 matching bases. The CDR3 is made up of 17 amino acids. V lost 5 bases, J lost 2 bases, and 20 bases lay in between. CDR3 sequence: CASSTTPSRTFTDTQYF. The CDR3, as DNA: TGTGCCAGCAGTACGACCCCTTCGAGGACTTTCACAGATACGCAGTATTTT.

The chain joins TRBV9 to TRBJ2-1; D unresolved. V was cut by 4 bases and J by 5 bases, with 16 bases left in between. The length of the CDR3 is 15 residues. CDR1 is SGDLS and CDR2 is YYNGEE in the germline V gene. CDR3: CASSLSVSSDNEQFF. CDR3 DNA: TGTGCCAGCAGCCTTTCCGTTTCGAGCGACAATGAGCAGTTCTTC.

This chain links TRBV20-1 with TRBJ2-2, with TRBD2 identical over 13 bases. The J segment lost 1 base and the V segment lost 3 bases, leaving 5 bases of the junction unmatched. From germline, CDR1 is DFQATT and CDR2 SNEGSKA (reference sequence). This CDR3 spans 17 amino acids. The CDR3 sequence: CSASRTSGRMNTGELFF. CDR3 sequence (DNA): TGCAGTGCTAGTAGGACTAGCGGGAGAATGAACACCGGGGAGCTGTTTTTT.

In this sample, this clonotype turned up a few times. The V and J genes are TRBV20-1 and TRBJ2-1; D gene ambiguous. V lost 5 bases to trimming and J lost 3 bases, with 8 bases between them. The CDR3 runs 12 residues. The germline V gene encodes CDR1 DFQATT and CDR2 SNEGSKA (reference sequence). The chain's CDR3 is CSAHPGYNEQFF. CDR3 nucleotide sequence: TGCAGTGCTCACCCGGGCTACAATGAGCAGTTCTTC.

This clonotype was seen only a few times. The gene calls are TRBV6-5 and TRBJ1-6; no clear D gene. The CDR3 has 18 amino acids. Germline-derived CDR1 and CDR2 are MNHEY and SVGAGI. Trimming stripped 0 bases from V and 0 bases from J, with 12 bases between. CDR3 sequence reads: CASSYSRQPSSYNSPLHF. The DNA for the CDR3 is TGTGCCAGCAGTTACTCGAGGCAGCCCAGCTCCTATAATTCACCCCTCCACTTT.

This clonotype came up a few times. The CDR3 region has the DNA TGTGCCAGCAGTTTTCGGCAGTTATTGAGCTCCTACAATGAGCAGTTCTTC. Its translation: CASSFRQLLSSYNEQFF. The chain carries TRBV27 and TRBJ2-1; D is uncertain. The CDR3 sequence is 17 residues long. The germline V gene has CDR1 MNHEY and CDR2 SMNVEV (reference sequence). V was cut by 3 bases and J by 0 bases, with 15 bases left in between.

The V and J genes are TRBV3-1 and TRBJ2-1; 7 bases are shared with TRBD1. The CDR3 runs 14 residues. J was trimmed by 4 bases and V by 4 bases; bases with no gene match: 4. In germline, CDR1 is LGHDT, CDR2 YNNKEL (reference sequence). CDR3 DNA: TGTGCCAGCAGCCCGGGACAGATATACAATGAGCAGTTCTTC. This encodes CASSPGQIYNEQFF.

Only a few counts were recorded for this clonotype. The chain has TRBV6-5 and TRBJ1-2; D possibly corresponds to TRBD1 (6 bases). V was clipped by 0 bases and J by 7 bases, with 12 bases between them. The CDR3 length is 14 residues. Looked up from germline, CDR1 is MNHEY and CDR2 is SVGAGI. In DNA, the CDR3 is TGTGCCAGCAGTTACTCGAGAGGGACAAGTGGCTACACCTTC. As protein: CASSYSRGTSGYTF.